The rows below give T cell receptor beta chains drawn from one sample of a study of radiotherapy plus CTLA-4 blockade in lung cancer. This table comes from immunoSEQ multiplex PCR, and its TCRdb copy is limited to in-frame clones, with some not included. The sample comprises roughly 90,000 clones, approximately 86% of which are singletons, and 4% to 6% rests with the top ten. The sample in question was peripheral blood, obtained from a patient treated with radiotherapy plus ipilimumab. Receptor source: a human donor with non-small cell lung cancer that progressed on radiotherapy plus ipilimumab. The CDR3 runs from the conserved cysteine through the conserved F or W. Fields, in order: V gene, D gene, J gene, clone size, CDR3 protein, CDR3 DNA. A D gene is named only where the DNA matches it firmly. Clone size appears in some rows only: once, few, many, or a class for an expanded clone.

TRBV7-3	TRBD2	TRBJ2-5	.	CASSYGGVGETQYF	TGTGCCAGCAGCTACGGGGGGGTCGGAGAGACCCAGTACTTC
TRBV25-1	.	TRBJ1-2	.	CASSGGVGYTF	TGTGCCAGCAGTGGGGGGGTTGGCTACACCTTC
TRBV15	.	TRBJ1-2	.	CATSLGGGFYGYTF	TGTGCCACCAGTCTAGGGGGGGGATTCTATGGCTACACCTTC
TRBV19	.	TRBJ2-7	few	CASSTGGNSYEQYF	TGTGCCAGTAGTACTGGCGGAAACTCCTACGAGCAGTACTTC
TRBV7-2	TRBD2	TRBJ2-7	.	CASSWYSGVAYEQYF	TGTGCCAGCAGCTGGTATAGCGGGGTAGCCTACGAGCAGTACTTC
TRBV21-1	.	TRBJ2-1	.	CASPSRGSSYNEQFF	TGTGCCAGCCCCTCGCGGGGGAGCTCCTACAATGAGCAGTTCTTC
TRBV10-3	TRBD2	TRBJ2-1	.	CAISGSGVYNEQFF	TGTGCCATCAGTGGGAGCGGGGTATACAATGAGCAGTTCTTC
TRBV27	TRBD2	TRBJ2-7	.	CASSFLLAGGGVYEQYF	TGTGCCAGCAGTTTTCTTCTAGCGGGAGGGGGCGTCTACGAGCAGTACTTC
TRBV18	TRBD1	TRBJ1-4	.	CASSPRQGFEKLFF	TGTGCCAGCTCACCACGACAGGGGTTCGAAAAACTGTTTTTT
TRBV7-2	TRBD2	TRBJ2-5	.	CASSLRSSGGGETQYF	TGTGCCAGCAGCTTAAGGAGTAGCGGGGGGGGAGAGACCCAGTACTTC
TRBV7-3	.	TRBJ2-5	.	CASSLTGAFQETQYF	TGTGCCAGCAGCTTAACGGGGGCCTTTCAAGAGACCCAGTACTTC
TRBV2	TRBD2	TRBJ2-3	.	CASPRASGSGDTQYF	TGTGCCAGCCCGAGAGCTAGCGGATCCGGAGATACGCAGTATTTT
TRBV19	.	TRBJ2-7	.	CASSINGGPDSTYEQYF	TGTGCCAGTAGTATAAATGGGGGGCCTGATTCCACCTACGAGCAGTACTTC